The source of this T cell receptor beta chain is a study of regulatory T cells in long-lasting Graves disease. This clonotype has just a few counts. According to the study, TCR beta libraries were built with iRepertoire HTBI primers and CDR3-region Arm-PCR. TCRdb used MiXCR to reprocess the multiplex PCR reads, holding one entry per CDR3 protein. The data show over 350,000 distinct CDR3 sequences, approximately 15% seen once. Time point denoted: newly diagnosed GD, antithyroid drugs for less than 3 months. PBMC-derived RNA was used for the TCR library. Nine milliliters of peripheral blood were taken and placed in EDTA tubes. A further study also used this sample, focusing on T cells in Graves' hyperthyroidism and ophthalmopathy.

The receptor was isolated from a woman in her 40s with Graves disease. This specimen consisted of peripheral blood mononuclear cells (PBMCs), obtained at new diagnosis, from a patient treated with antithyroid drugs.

The CDR3 region is CASGRDSYNEQFF. The CDR3 DNA is TGTGCCAGTGGCAGGGATTCCTACAATGAGCAGTTCTTC. The J gene is TRBJ2-1, the V gene TRBV19, with D possibly being TRBD1 (5 bases). This CDR3 is built from 13 residues. Deletions cut 8 bases from V and 1 base from J, with 9 bases between. Germline V gives CDR1 LNHDA, CDR2 SQIVND (reference sequence).